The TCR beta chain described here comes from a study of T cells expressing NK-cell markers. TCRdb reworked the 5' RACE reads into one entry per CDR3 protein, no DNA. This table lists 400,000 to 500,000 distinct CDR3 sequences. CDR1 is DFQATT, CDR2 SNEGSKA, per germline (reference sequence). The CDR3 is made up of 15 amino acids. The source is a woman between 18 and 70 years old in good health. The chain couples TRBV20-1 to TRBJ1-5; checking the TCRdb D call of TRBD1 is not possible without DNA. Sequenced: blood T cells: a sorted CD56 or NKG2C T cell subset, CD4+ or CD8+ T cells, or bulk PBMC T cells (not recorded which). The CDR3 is CSARAFTGDNQPQHF.